This TCR beta chain was identified during a study of blood T cell repertoires in COVID-19. About the research overall: Samples taken during acute and convalescent COVID-19 were collected in the United States, Italy and Spain. Sources were T cells, B-cell-depleted T cells, or PBMCs; the material itself was cDNA or gDNA.

In the original analysis: Amplification of reference gene primers was used by the study to estimate nucleated cell counts. Profiling relied on immunoSEQ multiplex PCR, and the TCRdb table lists in-frame clones only, not all of them. V, J and clone size reflect that table, while D and trimming were determined from the DNA. The sample has more than 150,000 clones, 80% to 90% seen once. Sequences were obtained from peripheral blood. The receptor was isolated from a woman aged 45-60 years with acute or convalescent COVID-19.

The chain's CDR3 is CASRSYGGTEAFF. CDR3 DNA: TGTGCCAGCAGGTCTTACGGGGGCACTGAAGCTTTCTTT. The chain recombines TRBV28 with TRBJ1-1; D might be TRBD1 (5 bases). Trimming left V 6 bases short and J 4 bases short, with 12 bases between. CDR3 length: 13 residues. Germline V CDR1 and CDR2: MDHEN, SYDVKM. Combining the CDR3 with reference TRBV28 and TRBJ1-1 gives the whole variable domain DVKVTQSSRYLVKRTGEKVFLECVQDMDHENMFWYRQDPGLGLRLIYFSYDVKMKEKGDIPEGYSVSREKKERFSLILESASTNQTSMYLCASRSYGGTEAFFGQGTRLTVV.